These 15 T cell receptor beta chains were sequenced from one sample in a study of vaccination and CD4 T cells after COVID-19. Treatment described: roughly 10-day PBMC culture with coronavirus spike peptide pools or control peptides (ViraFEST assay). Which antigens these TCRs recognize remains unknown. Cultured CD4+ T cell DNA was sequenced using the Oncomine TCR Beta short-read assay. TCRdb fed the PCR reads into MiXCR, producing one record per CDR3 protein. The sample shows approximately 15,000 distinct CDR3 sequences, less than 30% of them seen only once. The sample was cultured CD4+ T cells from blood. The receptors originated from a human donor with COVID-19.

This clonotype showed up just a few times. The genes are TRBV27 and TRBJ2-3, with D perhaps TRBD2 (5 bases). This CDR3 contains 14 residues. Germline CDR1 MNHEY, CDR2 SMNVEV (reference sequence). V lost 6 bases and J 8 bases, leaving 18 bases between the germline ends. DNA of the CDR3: TGTGCCAGCAGGCCTGCGGGTAGGCACGTTACGCAGTATTTT. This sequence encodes CASRPAGRHVTQYF.

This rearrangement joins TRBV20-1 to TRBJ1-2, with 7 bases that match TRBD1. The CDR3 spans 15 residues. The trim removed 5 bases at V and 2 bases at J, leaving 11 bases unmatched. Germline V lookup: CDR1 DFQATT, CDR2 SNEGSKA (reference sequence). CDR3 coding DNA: TGCAGTGCTGAACAGACAGGGAGGCGGAACTATGGCTACACCTTC. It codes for CSAEQTGRRNYGYTF.

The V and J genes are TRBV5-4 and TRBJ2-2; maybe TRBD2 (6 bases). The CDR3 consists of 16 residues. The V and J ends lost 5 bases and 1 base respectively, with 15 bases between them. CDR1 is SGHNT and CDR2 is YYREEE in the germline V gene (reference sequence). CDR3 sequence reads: CASSRTGTRNTGELFF. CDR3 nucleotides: TGTGCCAGCAGTCGAACCGGGACTCGGAACACCGGGGAGCTGTTTTTT.

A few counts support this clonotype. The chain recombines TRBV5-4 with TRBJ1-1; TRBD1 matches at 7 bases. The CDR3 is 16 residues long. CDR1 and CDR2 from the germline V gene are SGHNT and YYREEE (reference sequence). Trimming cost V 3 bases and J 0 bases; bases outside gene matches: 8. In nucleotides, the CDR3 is TGTGCCAGCAGCTACGGACAGGCGATCATGAACACTGAAGCTTTCTTT. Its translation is CASSYGQAIMNTEAFF.

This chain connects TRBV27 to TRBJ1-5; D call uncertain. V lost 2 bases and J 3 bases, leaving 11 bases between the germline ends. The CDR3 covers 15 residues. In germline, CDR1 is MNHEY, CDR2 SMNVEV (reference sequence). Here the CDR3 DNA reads TGTGCCAGCAGTTTAGGAAGGGAGCCCAATCAGCCCCAGCATTTT. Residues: CASSLGREPNQPQHF.

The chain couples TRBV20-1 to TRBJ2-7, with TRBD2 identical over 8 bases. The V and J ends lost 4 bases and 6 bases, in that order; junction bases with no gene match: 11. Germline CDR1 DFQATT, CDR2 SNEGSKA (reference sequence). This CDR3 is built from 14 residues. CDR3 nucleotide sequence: TGCAGTGCTAAACCACCGGCGGGGGGATCCGAGCAGTACTTC. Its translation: CSAKPPAGGSEQYF.

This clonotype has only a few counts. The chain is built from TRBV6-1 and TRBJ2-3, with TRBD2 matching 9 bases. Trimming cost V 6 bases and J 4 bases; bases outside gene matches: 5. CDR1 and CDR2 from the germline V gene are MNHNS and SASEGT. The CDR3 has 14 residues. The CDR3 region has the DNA TGTGCCAGCAGCCCGAGGACTAGCGCAGATACGCAGTATTTT. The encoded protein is CASSPRTSADTQYF.

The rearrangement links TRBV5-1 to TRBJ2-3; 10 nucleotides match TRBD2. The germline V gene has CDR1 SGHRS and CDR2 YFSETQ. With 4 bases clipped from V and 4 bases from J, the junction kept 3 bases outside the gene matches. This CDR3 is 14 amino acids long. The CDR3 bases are TGCGCCAGCAGCGGGACTAGCGTTGCAGATACGCAGTATTTT. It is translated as CASSGTSVADTQYF.

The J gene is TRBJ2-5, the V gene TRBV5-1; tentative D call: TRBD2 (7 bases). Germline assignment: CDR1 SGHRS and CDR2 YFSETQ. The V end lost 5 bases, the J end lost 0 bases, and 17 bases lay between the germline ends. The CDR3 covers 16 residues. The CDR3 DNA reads TGCGCCAGCAGACCTGGGGGGGCGGGGAACCAAGAGACCCAGTACTTC. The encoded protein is CASRPGGAGNQETQYF.

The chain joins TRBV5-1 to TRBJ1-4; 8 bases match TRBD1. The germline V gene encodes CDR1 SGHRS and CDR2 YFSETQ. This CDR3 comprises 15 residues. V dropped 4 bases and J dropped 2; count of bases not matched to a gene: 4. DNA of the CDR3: TGCGCCAGCAGCCTGACAGGGGCCACTAATGAAAAACTGTTTTTT. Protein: CASSLTGATNEKLFF.

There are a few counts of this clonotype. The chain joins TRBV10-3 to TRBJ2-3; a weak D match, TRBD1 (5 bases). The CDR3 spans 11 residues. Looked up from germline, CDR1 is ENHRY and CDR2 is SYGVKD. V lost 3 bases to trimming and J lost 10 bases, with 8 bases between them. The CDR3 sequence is CAISEGVSQYF. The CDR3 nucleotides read TGTGCCATCAGTGAAGGGGTCTCGCAGTATTTT.

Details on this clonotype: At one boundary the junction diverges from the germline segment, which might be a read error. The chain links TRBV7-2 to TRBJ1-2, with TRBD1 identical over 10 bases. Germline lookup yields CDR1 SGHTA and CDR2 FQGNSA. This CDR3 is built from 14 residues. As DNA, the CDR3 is TGTGCCGGCAGCCTTGCAGGGACAGGGGTCGGCTACACCTTC. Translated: CAGSLAGTGVGYTF.

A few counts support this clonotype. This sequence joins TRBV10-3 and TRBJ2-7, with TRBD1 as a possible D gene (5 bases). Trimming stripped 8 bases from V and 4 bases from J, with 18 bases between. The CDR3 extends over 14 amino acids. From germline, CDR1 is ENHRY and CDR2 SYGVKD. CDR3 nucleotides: TGTGCCATCCAAGGACATCCGGCGATATACGAGCAGTACTTC. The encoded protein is CAIQGHPAIYEQYF.

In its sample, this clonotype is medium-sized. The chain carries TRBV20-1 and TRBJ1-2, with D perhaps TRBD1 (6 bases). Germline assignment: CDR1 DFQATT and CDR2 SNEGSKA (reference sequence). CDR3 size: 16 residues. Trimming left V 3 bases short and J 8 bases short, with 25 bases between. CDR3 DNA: TGCAGTGCTAGGGTTTCCTCCCTGACAGGCCGAGGGGGCTACACCTTC. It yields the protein CSARVSSLTGRGGYTF.

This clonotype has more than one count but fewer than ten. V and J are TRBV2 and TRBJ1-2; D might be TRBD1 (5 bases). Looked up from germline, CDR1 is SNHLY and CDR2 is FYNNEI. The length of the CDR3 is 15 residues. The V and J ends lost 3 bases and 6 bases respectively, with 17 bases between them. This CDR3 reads CASSDRGGVGHGYTF. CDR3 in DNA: TGTGCCAGCAGTGATCGCGGAGGGGTCGGGCATGGCTACACCTTC.